The 18 T cell receptor beta chains reported below all come from one sample, sequenced in a study of regulatory T cells in long-lasting Graves disease. The authors built TCR beta libraries using iRepertoire HTBI primers and Arm-PCR of CDR3 regions. TCRdb reanalysed the multiplex PCR reads using MiXCR and keeps one entry per CDR3 protein. The sample holds 200,000 to 250,000 distinct CDR3 sequences, roughly 20% seen once. Specified time point: newly diagnosed GD, antithyroid drugs for less than 3 months. From PBMCs, RNA was extracted and then used to make the TCR library. These data are also associated with another study on T cells in Graves' hyperthyroidism and ophthalmopathy.

Here the sequenced sample was peripheral blood mononuclear cells (PBMCs), taken at new diagnosis, from a patient treated with antithyroid drugs. These receptors originate from a woman aged 25 to 39 with Graves disease.

At least ten counts were recorded for this clonotype. The chain links TRBV20-1 to TRBJ1-2, with D hard to call. There are 14 residues in the CDR3. V dropped 3 bases and J dropped 4 bases, with 15 bases sitting between them. The germline V gene has CDR1 DFQATT and CDR2 SNEGSKA (reference sequence). CDR3: CSASSSGEFYGYTF. Written as DNA, the CDR3 is TGCAGTGCTAGTTCGTCCGGGGAGTTCTATGGCTACACCTTC.

This clonotype was observed at least ten times. The chain has TRBV11-2 and TRBJ2-6; D assignment may be TRBD1 or TRBD2 (6 bases each). The ends were cut back, 0 bases at V and 2 bases at J, with 17 bases in the middle. The germline V gene encodes CDR1 SGHAT and CDR2 FQNNGV. The CDR3 sequence is 19 residues long. The CDR3, as DNA: TGTGCCAGCAGCTTAGATGGGGGGCTGGGAAGGACTGGGGCCAACGTCCTGACTTTC. It encodes CASSLDGGLGRTGANVLTF.

This clonotype was seen repeatedly, ten times or more. The rearrangement uses TRBV19 and TRBJ1-4; the D is unclear. Trimming took 5 bases from V and 8 from J, leaving 12 bases between them. Germline assignment: CDR1 LNHDA and CDR2 SQIVND (reference sequence). The CDR3 runs to 13 residues. As DNA, the CDR3 is TGTGCCAGTAGTGGAAGGGAAAGGGAAAAACTGTTTTTT. Protein sequence: CASSGREREKLFF.

This clonotype has at least ten counts. The CDR3 region is CASKTRTGQTNEKLFF. CDR3 DNA sequence: TGTGCCAGCAAGACCCGGACAGGGCAGACTAATGAAAAACTGTTTTTT. This chain connects TRBV2 to TRBJ1-4; 8 positions match TRBD1. V was pared by 7 bases and J by 2 bases, with 9 bases of the junction left unmatched. There are 16 residues in the CDR3. Germline V gene lookup returns CDR1 SNHLY and CDR2 FYNNEI.

This clonotype was seen ten or more times. The chain has TRBV7-8 and TRBJ1-6; 10 positions match TRBD1. CDR3 length: 14 amino acids. The trim removed 7 bases at V and 9 bases at J, leaving 6 bases unmatched. Looked up from germline, CDR1 is SGHVS and CDR2 is FQNEAQ. The CDR3 sequence: CASTPGQGTSPLHF. In DNA form, the CDR3 reads TGTGCCAGCACCCCGGGACAGGGGACTTCACCCCTCCACTTT.

Ten or more counts support this clonotype. The chain carries TRBV10-3 and TRBJ1-1; no definite D call. V was cut by 6 bases and J by 0 bases, with 8 bases left in between. Germline V gene lookup returns CDR1 ENHRY and CDR2 SYGVKD. This CDR3 has 13 residues. The CDR3 protein is CAIRQDMNTEAFF. The CDR3 DNA reads as TGTGCCATCAGGCAGGATATGAACACTGAAGCTTTCTTT.

The sample holds a few counts of this clonotype. The missing conserved phenylalanine or tryptophan at the end of this CDR3 makes a read error likely. This chain joins TRBV28 and TRBJ2-7, with a possible D match to TRBD2 (6 bases). V lost 10 bases and J 2 bases, leaving 18 bases between the germline ends. The CDR3 length is 14 residues. CDR1 and CDR2 from the germline V gene are MDHEN and SYDVKM. CDR3 sequence (DNA): TGTGCCACCCACGGGGGAGAAGTGGCCTACGAGCAGTACCTC. The encoded protein is CATHGGEVAYEQYL.

This clonotype was detected ten times or more. The chain couples TRBV19 to TRBJ1-2; TRBD1 aligns across 7 bases. V shed 4 bases and J 3 bases; nucleotides not matched to a gene: 8. This CDR3 has 15 residues. The germline V gene has CDR1 LNHDA and CDR2 SQIVND (reference sequence). The CDR3 spells CASSKGGVRDYGYTF. The CDR3 region has the DNA TGTGCCAGTAGTAAAGGGGGCGTCCGGGACTATGGCTACACCTTC.

This clonotype was recorded at least ten times. The chain uses TRBV6-5 and TRBJ1-6; D is ambiguous. The CDR3 length is 15 residues. With 4 bases removed from V and 0 bases from J, the gap between germline ends came to 7 bases. Germline V lookup: CDR1 MNHEY, CDR2 SVGAGI. The CDR3 DNA reads as TGTGCCAGCAGTTCTCAAAGCTCCTATAATTCACCCCTCCACTTT. It yields the protein CASSSQSSYNSPLHF.

This clonotype was recorded many times. This chain joins TRBV15 and TRBJ2-7; no reliable D call. CDR1 is LNHNV and CDR2 is YYDKDF in the germline V gene (reference sequence). The germline V and J ends were trimmed by 0 bases and 1 base, with 16 bases remaining between them. The length of the CDR3 is 17 residues. CDR3 sequence (DNA): TGTGCCACCAGCAGAGATCGCGGTCCTTGGAGATCCTACGAGCAGTACTTC. Translated: CATSRDRGPWRSYEQYF.

This clonotype was observed many times. J is TRBJ2-1 and V is TRBV20-1; no reliable D call. The CDR3 has 14 residues. Trimming took 4 bases from V and 0 from J, leaving 10 bases between them. CDR1 is DFQATT, CDR2 SNEGSKA, per germline (reference sequence). CDR3 sequence (DNA): TGCAGTGCTATAGACCGTTCCTCCTACAATGAGCAGTTCTTC. Amino acid sequence: CSAIDRSSYNEQFF.

This clonotype came up many times. V gene TRBV20-1 combines with J gene TRBJ2-5; maybe TRBD1 (6 bases). The germline V gene has CDR1 DFQATT and CDR2 SNEGSKA (reference sequence). The CDR3 spans 13 residues. Trimming left V 6 bases short and J 7 bases short, with 18 bases between. CDR3 DNA: TGCAGTGCAAAGACTGGGGGCAGGGGGACCCAGTACTTC. Translated, it gives CSAKTGGRGTQYF.

In its sample, this clonotype was seen a few times. The chain uses TRBV2 and TRBJ1-1; no firm D call. V lost 8 bases and J 0 bases, leaving 13 bases between the germline ends. The CDR3 is 14 amino acids. Germline CDR1 reads SNHLY; CDR2 reads FYNNEI. CDR3 residues: CASGMGWLNTEAFF. The CDR3 nucleotides are TGTGCCAGCGGGATGGGGTGGTTGAACACTGAAGCTTTCTTT. Full variable domain (remainder filled in from reference TRBV2 and TRBJ1-1): EPEVTQTPSHQVTQMGQEVILRCVPISNHLYFYWYRQILGQKVEFLVSFYNNEISEKSEIFDDQFSVERPDGSNFTLKIRSTKLEDSAMYFCASGMGWLNTEAFFGQGTRLTVV.

This clonotype was picked up many times. The chain couples TRBV9 to TRBJ1-6; D remains ambiguous. The CDR3 totals 16 residues. V lost 0 bases and J lost 8, with 15 bases in between. Germline CDR1 is SGDLS and CDR2 is YYNGEE. CDR3 region: CASSVGGLGEDSPLHF. The CDR3 DNA reads as TGTGCCAGCAGCGTAGGGGGTTTGGGAGAGGATTCACCCCTCCACTTT.

Concerning this clonotype: A read error may be the cause here, since a much bigger clone is one base away. CDR3 protein: CASMGPQNTEAFF. The CDR3 DNA sequence: TGTGCCAGCATGGGGCCTCAAAACACTGAAGCTTTCTTT. The J gene is TRBJ1-1, the V gene TRBV28, with a tentative D call TRBD1 (5 bases). V lost 7 bases and J lost 2, with 11 bases in between. The CDR3 has 13 amino acids. Germline values: CDR1 MDHEN, CDR2 SYDVKM.

This clonotype was recorded many times. The chain links TRBV18 to TRBJ2-2, with D possibly called TRBD1 or TRBD2 (5 bases each). CDR1 KGHSH and CDR2 LQKENI come from the germline V gene. The V gene lost 2 bases and the J gene lost 4 bases, with 11 bases spanning the gap. This CDR3 contains 15 residues. The DNA for the CDR3 is TGTGCCAGCTCACCATCAGGGAGAATCACCGGGGAGCTGTTTTTT. It codes for CASSPSGRITGELFF. Full variable domain (rest looked up from reference TRBV18 and TRBJ2-2): NAGVMQNPRHLVRRRGQEARLRCSPMKGHSHVYWYRQLPEEGLKFMVYLQKENIIDESGMPKERFSAEFPKEGPSILRIQQVVRGDSAAYFCASSPSGRITGELFFGEGSRLTVL.

This clonotype was seen repeatedly, ten times or more. DNA for the CDR3: TGTGCCAGCAGCGTAGGGCAGGGCGGGGACACTGAAGCTTTCTTT. It yields the protein CASSVGQGGDTEAFF. The chain employs TRBV9 and TRBJ1-1, with D possibly being TRBD1 (5 bases). V gave up 0 bases and J gave up 3 bases, with 12 bases separating them. The CDR3 is made up of 15 amino acids. CDR1 and CDR2 (germline): SGDLS, YYNGEE.

The V call is TRBV12-3 or TRBV12-4, the J call TRBJ2-7; 8 bases match TRBD1. Near its end, the DNA agrees better with TRBJ2-3, so the J call may be wrong. The CDR3 totals 15 residues. CDR3 sequence: CASSPQGAWTDTQYF. CDR3 in DNA: TGTGCCAGCAGTCCCCAGGGGGCTTGGACAGATACGCAGTATTTT.